The 3 T cell receptor beta chains given below trace back to one sample, sequenced in a study of shared clonotypes between healthy human individuals (dated by TCRdb to 2018 to 2021). Library preparation was by the immunoSEQ multiplex PCR assay. TCRdb stores this immuneACCESS table with in-frame sequences only. Part of the clones is absent; in the studies checked, under half of the shortfall reflects unresolved V genes, and no reason is known for the rest. The sample data list around 610,000 clones, and approximately 96% of these were observed just once. The biggest ten clones account for 0.11% of the sample. CD8 naive samples were CD45RO-negative cells positively selected for CCR7, giving a CD45RA+CCR7+ population that excluded TemRA cells. Sequencing used naive CD8+ T cells sorted from blood. The label giving this sample's cell subset or site can be read as: CD45RA+CCR7+. The source of these receptors is a woman aged 25-40 years in good health.

The rearrangement joins TRBV25-1 to TRBJ1-4; D not certain. This CDR3 is 17 amino acids long. Looked up from germline, CDR1 is MGHDK and CDR2 is SYGVNS. The V and J ends lost 5 bases and 0 bases respectively, with 16 bases between them. The CDR3 sequence: CASSKLQLPTTNEKLFF. As DNA, the CDR3 is TGTGCCAGCAGTAAACTACAGCTACCAACAACTAATGAAAAACTGTTTTTT.

The J gene is TRBJ1-2, the V gene TRBV14, with D unresolved. Per the germline V gene, CDR1 is SGHDN and CDR2 is FVKESK. V was shortened by 2 bases and J by 4 bases, with 11 bases between the two germline ends. The CDR3 spans 14 residues. As DNA, the CDR3 is TGTGCCAGCAGCCAATCGACCGCAACCTATGGCTACACCTTC. Translated: CASSQSTATYGYTF.

This clone was seen just once. The V and J genes are TRBV5-6 and TRBJ2-7; weak D call: TRBD1 (6 bases). Germline assignment: CDR1 SGHDT and CDR2 YYEEEE. V lost 5 bases to trimming and J lost 2 bases, with 14 bases between them. This CDR3 has 14 residues. The CDR3 here is CASSMTDRTYEQYF. The CDR3 DNA reads TGTGCCAGCAGTATGACGGACAGAACCTACGAGCAGTACTTC.